This T cell receptor beta chain was profiled in a study of blood T cells in healthy people across ages. The individuals who served as donors were healthy Caucasians living in Russia, aged roughly 6 to 95. Notes on the study in general: Lack of knowledge of donor CMV status possibly confounded expanded clonotype changes.

The V and J ends lost 2 bases and 5 bases respectively, with 13 bases between them. Germline CDR1 and CDR2: SGHRS and YFSETQ. The length of the CDR3 is 15 residues. It was with a sample-barcoded 5' primer and a J-beta primer mix that a second PCR of roughly 7 to 12 cycles was run. TCRdb itself ran the 5' RACE reads through MiXCR, one entry per CDR3 protein. This sample has hundreds of thousands of distinct CDR3 sequences, with 24% found just once. This clonotype was observed a handful of times. Its matching antigen is unknown. This sample also appeared in a second study, on T cells of mothers and their children.

Sequenced sample: blood. The V and J genes are TRBV5-1 and TRBJ1-4, with TRBD1 as a possible D gene (6 bases). This TCR derives from a boy younger than 18 in good health. CDR3 nucleotides: TGCGCCAGCAGCTTACAAACAGGGACAAATGAAAAACTGTTTTTT. It specifies CASSLQTGTNEKLFF. The complete variable domain, with remaining parts taken from reference TRBV5-1 and TRBJ1-4, reads KAGVTQTPRYLIKTRGQQVTLSCSPISGHRSVSWYQQTPGQGLQFLFEYFSETQRNKGNFPGRFSGRQFSNSRSEMNVSTLELGDSALYLCASSLQTGTNEKLFFGSGTQLSVL.